Listed below are T cell receptor beta chains from one sample, sequenced in a study of T cell repertoires in aging, cancer and after chemotherapy. TCRdb itself ran the multiplex PCR reads through MiXCR, one entry per CDR3 protein. In the table there are about 6,800 distinct CDR3 sequences, 35% to 50% of which are singletons. Sample: blood. The receptor source for this set is a human donor in good health. CDR3s include the opening cysteine and the closing phenylalanine or tryptophan. The order of the fields is clone size, D gene, V gene, J gene, CDR3 length, CDR3 protein, CDR3 DNA. A D gene is named only where the DNA matches it firmly. The size entry is marked missing in some rows and otherwise reads once, few, many or a size class.

clone size: .
D gene: .
V gene: TRBV11-1
J gene: TRBJ1-2
CDR3 length: 11
CDR3 protein: CASSPSACYTF
CDR3 DNA: TGTGCCAGCAGTCCTTCAGCTTGCTACACCTTC

clone size: few
D gene: .
V gene: TRBV7-2
J gene: TRBJ2-7
CDR3 length: 16
CDR3 protein: CASSLVVGTSYYEQYF
CDR3 DNA: TGTGCCAGCAGCTTAGTAGTAGGAACCTCATACTACGAGCAGTACTTC

clone size: .
D gene: TRBD2
V gene: TRBV27
J gene: TRBJ2-2
CDR3 length: 13
CDR3 protein: CASSSGGTGELFF
CDR3 DNA: TGTGCCAGCAGTTCGGGAGGCACCGGGGAGCTGTTTTTT

clone size: .
D gene: TRBD1
V gene: TRBV7-6
J gene: TRBJ2-7
CDR3 length: 17
CDR3 protein: CASSLVGTRTGTYEQYF
CDR3 DNA: TGTGCCAGCAGCTTAGTGGGGACAAGGACAGGGACCTACGAGCAGTACTTC

clone size: few
D gene: .
V gene: TRBV27
J gene: TRBJ1-6
CDR3 length: 13
CDR3 protein: CASSLTFNSPLHF
CDR3 DNA: TGTGCCAGCAGTTTGACGTTTAATTCACCCCTCCACTTT

clone size: .
D gene: .
V gene: TRBV12-3/TRBV12-4
J gene: TRBJ1-5
CDR3 length: 11
CDR3 protein: CASSFGGAQHF
CDR3 DNA: TGTGCCAGCAGTTTTGGGGGGGCCCAGCATTTT

clone size: few
D gene: TRBD1
V gene: TRBV7-2
J gene: TRBJ1-2
CDR3 length: 13
CDR3 protein: CASSRTGEYGYTF
CDR3 DNA: TGTGCCAGCAGCAGGACAGGGGAATATGGCTACACCTTC

clone size: few
D gene: .
V gene: TRBV6-4
J gene: TRBJ2-3
CDR3 length: 13
CDR3 protein: CASSPRGTDTQYF
CDR3 DNA: TGTGCCAGCAGCCCTAGGGGGACAGATACGCAGTATTTT

clone size: few
D gene: .
V gene: TRBV19
J gene: TRBJ2-1
CDR3 length: 15
CDR3 protein: CASSTGGRAYNEQFF
CDR3 DNA: TGTGCCAGTAGTACTGGGGGCAGGGCCTACAATGAGCAGTTCTTC

clone size: .
D gene: .
V gene: TRBV5-6
J gene: TRBJ1-5
CDR3 length: 14
CDR3 protein: CASSLWGGNQPQHF
CDR3 DNA: TGTGCCAGCAGCTTGTGGGGAGGCAATCAGCCCCAGCATTTT

clone size: .
D gene: TRBD1
V gene: TRBV6-5
J gene: TRBJ2-1
CDR3 length: 14
CDR3 protein: CASRGDRGINEQFF
CDR3 DNA: TGTGCCAGCAGGGGCGACAGGGGGATCAATGAGCAGTTCTTC

clone size: few
D gene: .
V gene: TRBV6-4
J gene: TRBJ2-3
CDR3 length: 15
CDR3 protein: CASSFAGASTDTQYF
CDR3 DNA: TGTGCCAGCAGTTTTGCGGGGGCGAGCACAGATACGCAGTATTTT

clone size: .
D gene: .
V gene: TRBV7-2
J gene: TRBJ1-4
CDR3 length: 17
CDR3 protein: CASSLGRTVGWNEKLFF
CDR3 DNA: TGTGCCAGCAGCTTAGGAAGGACAGTGGGGTGGAATGAAAAACTGTTTTTT

clone size: .
D gene: .
V gene: TRBV25-1
J gene: TRBJ1-2
CDR3 length: 10
CDR3 protein: CASSGYGYTF
CDR3 DNA: TGTGCCAGCAGTGGATATGGCTACACCTTC

clone size: few
D gene: .
V gene: TRBV25-1
J gene: TRBJ2-1
CDR3 length: 10
CDR3 protein: CASSEGEQFF
CDR3 DNA: TGTGCCAGCAGTGAGGGGGAGCAGTTCTTC

clone size: .
D gene: .
V gene: TRBV27
J gene: TRBJ1-3
CDR3 length: 14
CDR3 protein: CASSFDTSGNTIYF
CDR3 DNA: TGTGCCAGCAGTTTTGACACCTCTGGAAACACCATATATTTT

clone size: .
D gene: TRBD1
V gene: TRBV27
J gene: TRBJ2-7
CDR3 length: 15
CDR3 protein: CASRPSGTVNYEQYF
CDR3 DNA: TGTGCCAGCAGACCTTCCGGGACAGTAAACTACGAGCAGTACTTC